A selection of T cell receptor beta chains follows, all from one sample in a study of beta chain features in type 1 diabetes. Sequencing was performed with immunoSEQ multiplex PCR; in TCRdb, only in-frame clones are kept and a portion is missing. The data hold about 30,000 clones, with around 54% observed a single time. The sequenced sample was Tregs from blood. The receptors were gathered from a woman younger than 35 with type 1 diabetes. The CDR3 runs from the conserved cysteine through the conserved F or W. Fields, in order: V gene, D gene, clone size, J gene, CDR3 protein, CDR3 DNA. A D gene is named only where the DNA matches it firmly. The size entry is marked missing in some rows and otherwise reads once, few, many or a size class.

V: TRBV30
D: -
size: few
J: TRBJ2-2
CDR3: CAWSESAYGELFF
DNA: TGTGCCTGGAGTGAGAGTGCATACGGGGAGCTGTTTTTT

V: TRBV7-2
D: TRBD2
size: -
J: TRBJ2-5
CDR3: CASSLAWAGGRETQYF
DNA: TGTGCCAGCAGCTTAGCGTGGGCGGGGGGCCGAGAGACCCAGTACTTC

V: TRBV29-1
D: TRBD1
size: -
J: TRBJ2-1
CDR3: CSVEDGRTGGRWEQFF
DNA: TGCAGCGTTGAAGATGGGAGGACAGGGGGTAGATGGGAGCAGTTCTTC

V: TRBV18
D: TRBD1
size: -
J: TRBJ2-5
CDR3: CASSPRAGGAQETQYF
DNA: TGTGCCAGCTCACCACGTGCAGGGGGTGCCCAAGAGACCCAGTACTTC

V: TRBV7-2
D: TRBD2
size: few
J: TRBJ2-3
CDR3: CASSLKSLAGDTQYF
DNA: TGTGCCAGCAGCTTAAAATCCCTAGCGGGAGATACGCAGTATTTT

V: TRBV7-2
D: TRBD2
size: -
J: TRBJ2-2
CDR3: CASSLTGGPDTGELFF
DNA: TGTGCCAGCAGCTTAACGGGAGGGCCCGACACCGGGGAGCTGTTTTTT

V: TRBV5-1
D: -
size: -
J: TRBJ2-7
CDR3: CASSLGGRSHYEQYF
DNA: TGCGCCAGCAGCTTGGGGGGGCGTTCCCACTACGAGCAGTACTTC

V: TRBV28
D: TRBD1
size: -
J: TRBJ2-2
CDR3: CASNTGAATRELFF
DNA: TGTGCCAGCAACACAGGGGCAGCCACCAGGGAGCTGTTTTTT

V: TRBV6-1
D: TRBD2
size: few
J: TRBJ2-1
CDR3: CASREGLAAFNSYNEQFF
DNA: TGTGCCAGCAGAGAAGGACTAGCGGCCTTCAATTCCTACAATGAGCAGTTCTTC

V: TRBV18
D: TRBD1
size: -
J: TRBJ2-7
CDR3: CASSPGDRGAYEQYF
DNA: TGTGCCAGCTCACCGGGGGACAGGGGAGCCTACGAGCAGTACTTC

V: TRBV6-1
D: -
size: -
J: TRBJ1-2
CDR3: CASSVAGKDGYTF
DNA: TGTGCCAGCAGTGTTGCAGGAAAAGACGGCTACACCTTC

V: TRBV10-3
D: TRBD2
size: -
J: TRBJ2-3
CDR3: CAISVGLGSTDTQYF
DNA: TGTGCCATCAGTGTAGGACTAGGTAGCACAGATACGCAGTATTTT

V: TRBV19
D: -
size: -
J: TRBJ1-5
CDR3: CASSRRQVNQPQHF
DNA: TGTGCCAGTAGTAGGCGACAGGTTAATCAGCCCCAGCATTTT

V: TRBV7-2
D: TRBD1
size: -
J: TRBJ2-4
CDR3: CASSLPTGVRGYIQYF
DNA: TGTGCCAGCAGCTTACCGACAGGGGTTAGGGGATACATTCAGTACTTC

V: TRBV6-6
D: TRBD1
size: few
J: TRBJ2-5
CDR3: CASRGQGYKETQYF
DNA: TGTGCCAGCAGGGGACAGGGGTACAAAGAGACCCAGTACTTC

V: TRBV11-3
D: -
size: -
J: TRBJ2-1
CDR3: CASSPGQLNNEQFF
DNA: TGTGCCAGCAGCCCCGGACAGCTAAACAATGAGCAGTTCTTC

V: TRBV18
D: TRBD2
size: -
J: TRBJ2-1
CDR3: CASSPGVAGYNEQFF
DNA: TGTGCCAGCTCACCGGGTGTAGCGGGGTACAATGAGCAGTTCTTC

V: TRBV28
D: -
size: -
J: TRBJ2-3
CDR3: CASNEGSTDTQYF
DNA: TGTGCCAGCAATGAGGGCAGCACAGATACGCAGTATTTT

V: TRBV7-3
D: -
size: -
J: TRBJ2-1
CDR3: CASTRDTNRGEQFF
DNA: TGTGCCAGCACTAGGGACACCAACCGGGGTGAGCAGTTCTTC

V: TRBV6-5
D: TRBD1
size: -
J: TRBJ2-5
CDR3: CASSSLTGGETQYF
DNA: TGTGCCAGCAGTTCTCTTACAGGGGGGGAGACCCAGTACTTC

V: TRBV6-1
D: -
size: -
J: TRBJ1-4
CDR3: CASSEQGRDEKLFF
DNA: TGTGCCAGCAGTGAACAGGGTAGGGATGAAAAACTGTTTTTT

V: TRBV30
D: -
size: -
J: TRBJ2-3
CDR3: CAWSVGQGPTDTQYF
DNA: TGTGCCTGGAGTGTAGGTCAGGGGCCCACAGATACGCAGTATTTT

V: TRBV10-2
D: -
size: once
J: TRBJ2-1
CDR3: CASNGWAAGNEQFF
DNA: TGCGCCAGCAATGGTTGGGCGGCGGGCAATGAGCAGTTCTTC

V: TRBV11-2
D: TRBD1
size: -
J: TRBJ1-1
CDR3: CASTKGRQGNTEAFF
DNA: TGTGCCAGCACCAAAGGCCGACAGGGGAACACTGAAGCTTTCTTT

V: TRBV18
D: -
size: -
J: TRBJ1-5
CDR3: CASSPATDFPYQPQHF
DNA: TGTGCCAGCTCACCAGCGACAGACTTCCCTTATCAGCCCCAGCATTTT

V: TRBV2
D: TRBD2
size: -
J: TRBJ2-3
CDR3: CASRAGLAGGDTQYF
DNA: TGTGCCAGCAGAGCAGGACTAGCGGGAGGGGATACGCAGTATTTT

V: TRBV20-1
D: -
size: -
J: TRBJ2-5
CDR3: CSALPGETQYF
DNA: TGCAGTGCTCTCCCGGGAGAGACCCAGTACTTC

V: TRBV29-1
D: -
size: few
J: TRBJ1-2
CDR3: CSVSPRGGYGYTF
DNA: TGCAGCGTTTCCCCTCGGGGGGGCTATGGCTACACCTTC

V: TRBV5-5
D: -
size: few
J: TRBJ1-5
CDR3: CASSLRQSGEPQHF
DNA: TGTGCCAGCAGCTTGAGACAGTCCGGCGAGCCCCAGCATTTT

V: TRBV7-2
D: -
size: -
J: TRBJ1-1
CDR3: CASSSNRGVAFF
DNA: TGTGCCAGCAGCTCCAATCGGGGGGTGGCTTTCTTT